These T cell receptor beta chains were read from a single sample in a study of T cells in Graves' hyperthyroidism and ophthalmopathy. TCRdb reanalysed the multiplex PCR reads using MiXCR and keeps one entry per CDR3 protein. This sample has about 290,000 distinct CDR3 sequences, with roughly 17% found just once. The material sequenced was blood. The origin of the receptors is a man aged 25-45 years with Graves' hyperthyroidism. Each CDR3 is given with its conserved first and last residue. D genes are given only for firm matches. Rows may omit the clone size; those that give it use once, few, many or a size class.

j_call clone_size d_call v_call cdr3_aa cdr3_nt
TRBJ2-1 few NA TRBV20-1 CSASLWERSYNEQFF TGCAGTGCTAGTCTCTGGGAGCGGTCCTACAATGAGCAGTTCTTC
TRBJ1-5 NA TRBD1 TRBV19 CASSIGQGQSQPQHF TGTGCCAGTAGTATAGGACAGGGCCAAAGTCAGCCCCAGCATTTT
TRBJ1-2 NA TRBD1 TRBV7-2 CASRGQAYGYTF TGTGCCAGCAGGGGACAGGCATATGGCTACACCTTC
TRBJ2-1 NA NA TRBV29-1 CSVEGISYNEQFF TGCAGCGTTGAAGGGATTTCCTACAATGAGCAGTTCTTC
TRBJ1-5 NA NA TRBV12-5 CASGPRGGQPQHF TGTGCTAGTGGTCCTCGGGGGGGTCAGCCCCAGCATTTT
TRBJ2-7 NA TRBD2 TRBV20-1 CSARGSGMTYEQYF TGCAGTGCTAGAGGTAGCGGGATGACCTACGAGCAGTACTTC
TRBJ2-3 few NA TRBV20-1 CSARDLQPDTQYF TGCAGTGCTAGAGATTTACAGCCAGATACGCAGTATTTT
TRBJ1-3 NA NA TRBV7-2 CASSNRDWAVSSGNTIYF TGTGCCAGCAGCAATCGCGACTGGGCCGTCTCCTCTGGAAACACCATATATTTT
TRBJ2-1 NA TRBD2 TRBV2 CASGGASGTNNEQFF TGTGCCAGCGGGGGGGCTAGCGGGACCAACAATGAGCAGTTCTTC
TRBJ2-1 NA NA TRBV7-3 CASSLQPGGLNNEQFF TGTGCCAGCAGCTTACAACCGGGCGGACTAAACAATGAGCAGTTCTTC
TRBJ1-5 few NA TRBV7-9 CASSPRGGRTIYQPQHF TGTGCCAGCAGCCCTCGTGGAGGGAGAACTATCTATCAGCCCCAGCATTTT
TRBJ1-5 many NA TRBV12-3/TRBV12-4 CASSPTRRDHSNQPQHF TGTGCCAGCAGCCCGACCCGGCGGGATCATAGCAATCAGCCCCAGCATTTT
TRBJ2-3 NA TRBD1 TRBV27 CASSHGQGSADTQYF TGTGCCAGCAGCCACGGACAGGGGAGCGCAGATACGCAGTATTTT
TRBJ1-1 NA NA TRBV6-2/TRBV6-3 CASSYGWRTEAFF TGTGCCAGCAGTTACGGCTGGCGCACTGAAGCTTTCTTT
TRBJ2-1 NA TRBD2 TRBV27 CASTISGRTYNEQFF TGTGCCAGCACTATTAGCGGGAGAACCTACAATGAGCAGTTCTTC
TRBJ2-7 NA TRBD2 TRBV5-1 CASSPRLAGNEQYF TGCGCCAGCAGTCCCCGACTAGCGGGCAACGAGCAGTACTTC
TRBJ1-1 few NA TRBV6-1 CASSPPRRGRYSTEAFF TGTGCCAGCAGCCCACCCCGCCGGGGGAGGTATAGCACTGAAGCTTTCTTT
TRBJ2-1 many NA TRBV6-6 CASSYPGVNEQFF TGTGCCAGCAGTTACCCGGGGGTTAATGAGCAGTTCTTC
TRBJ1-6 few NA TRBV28 CASSVDRMNNSPLHF TGTGCCAGCAGTGTGGACAGAATGAATAATTCACCCCTCCACTTT
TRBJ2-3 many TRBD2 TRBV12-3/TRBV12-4 CASSLTSVKGDTQYF TGTGCCAGCAGTTTGACTAGCGTCAAAGGAGATACGCAGTATTTT
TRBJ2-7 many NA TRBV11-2 CASSSLGGSTYEQYF TGTGCCAGCAGCTCCCTAGGGGGATCCACCTACGAGCAGTACTTC
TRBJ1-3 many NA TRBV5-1 CASSLLGAGNTIYF TGCGCCAGCAGCTTGTTGGGTGCCGGAAACACCATATATTTT
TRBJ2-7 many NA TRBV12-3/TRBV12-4 CASSTEPYEQYF TGTGCCAGCAGTACGGAACCCTACGAGCAGTACTTC
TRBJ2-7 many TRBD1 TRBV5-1 CASSGTGGAYEQYF TGCGCCAGCAGCGGGACAGGGGGGGCTTACGAGCAGTACTTC
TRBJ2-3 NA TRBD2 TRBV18 CASSPGTSGRQGDTQYF TGTGCCAGCTCACCCGGGACTAGCGGGAGACAGGGAGATACGCAGTATTTT
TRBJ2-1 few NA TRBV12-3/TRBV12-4 CASSLSRLAEVNEQFF TGTGCCAGCAGTTTGAGCCGACTCGCCGAGGTCAATGAGCAGTTCTTC
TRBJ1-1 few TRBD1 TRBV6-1 CASASGQGGKTEAFF TGTGCCAGCGCTTCCGGACAGGGGGGAAAAACTGAAGCTTTCTTT
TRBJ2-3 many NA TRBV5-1 CASNREIIKSDTQYF TGCGCCAGCAACCGGGAGATAATCAAATCTGATACGCAGTATTTT
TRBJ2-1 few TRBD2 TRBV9 CASSAAGLAWYEQFF TGTGCCAGCAGCGCAGCGGGACTAGCATGGTATGAGCAGTTCTTC
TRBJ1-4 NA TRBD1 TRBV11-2 CASSLGGTGDEKLFF TGTGCCAGCAGCTTGGGGGGGACAGGGGATGAAAAACTGTTTTTT
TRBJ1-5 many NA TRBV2 CASMHGNQPQHF TGTGCCAGCATGCACGGCAATCAGCCCCAGCATTTT
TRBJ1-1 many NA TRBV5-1 CASSQREHTEAFF TGCGCCAGCAGCCAGCGGGAGCACACTGAAGCTTTCTTT
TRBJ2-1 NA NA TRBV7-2 CASTSRRGNEQFF TGTGCCAGCACCTCAAGGCGGGGTAATGAGCAGTTCTTC
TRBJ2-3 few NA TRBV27 CASTESPGLQGSPDTQYF TGTGCCAGCACCGAAAGCCCGGGACTCCAAGGGTCCCCAGATACGCAGTATTTT
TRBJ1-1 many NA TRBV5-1 CASSLVERLYTEAFF TGCGCCAGCAGCTTGGTGGAGAGGTTGTACACTGAAGCTTTCTTT
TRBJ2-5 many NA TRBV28 CASSFVETQYF TGTGCCAGCAGTTTCGTAGAGACCCAGTACTTC
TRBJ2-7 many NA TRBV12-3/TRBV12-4 CASSLGVTYEQYF TGTGCCAGCAGTCTCGGGGTAACCTACGAGCAGTACTTC
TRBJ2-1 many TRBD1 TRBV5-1 CASSPTGTGGEQFF TGCGCCAGCAGCCCAACCGGGACAGGGGGTGAGCAGTTCTTC